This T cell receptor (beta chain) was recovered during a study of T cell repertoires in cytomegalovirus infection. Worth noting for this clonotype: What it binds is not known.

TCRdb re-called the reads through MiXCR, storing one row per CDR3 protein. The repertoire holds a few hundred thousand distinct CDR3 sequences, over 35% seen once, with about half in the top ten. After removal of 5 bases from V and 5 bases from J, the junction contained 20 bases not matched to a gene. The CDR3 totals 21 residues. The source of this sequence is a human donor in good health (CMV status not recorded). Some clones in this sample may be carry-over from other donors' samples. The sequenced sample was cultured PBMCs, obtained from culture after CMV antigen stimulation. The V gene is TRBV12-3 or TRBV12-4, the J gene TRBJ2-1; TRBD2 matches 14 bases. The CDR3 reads CASSPIVFRGLAGDRDNEQFF. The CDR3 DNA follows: TGTGCCAGCAGTCCTATAGTCTTTCGGGGACTAGCGGGAGATCGAGACAATGAGCAGTTCTTC.